The T cell receptor (beta chain) under discussion was sequenced for a study of T cell responses to AZD1222 COVID-19 vaccine (dated by TCRdb to the early 2020s). Regarding the study in general: Because spike-specific TCR depth and breadth did not differ between the two schedules, AZD1222 recipients who got a second dose at roughly 4 weeks were pooled with those who got a second dose at roughly 12 weeks. A total of 230 to 250 trial participants underwent TCR sequencing, of whom 200 to 220 had received two doses of AZD1222 and approximately 25 had received two doses of the MenACWY control vaccine. Trial participants were enrolled by age into subgroups of 18-55, 56-69 and 70-plus years, and roughly 150, 30 and 60 TCR-sequenced participants, respectively, were included in these subgroups.

This sample's time point label indicates: baseline before first vaccination. Vaccinee samples were obtained from the UK trials COV001 and COV002, which included a single-blind randomized controlled phase 2/3 trial of AZD1222 (ChAdOx1 nCoV-19) in healthy adults. For TCRbeta chain sequencing, PBMC samples from trial participants were taken at day 0 and at day 28 after the second dose. To note about this clone: No antigen is known for it. The record has no base qualities; no much larger clone is one base away.

The CDR3 regions of human TCRbeta chains were analyzed by immunosequencing. The source study handled its data this way. TCRs in the repertoires were compared against a reference library of SARS-CoV-2-specific TCRs that had been generated with the MIRA antigen-specificity platform. Breadth was defined as the fraction of unique TCRs that were SARS-CoV-2-associated. Depth was defined as the fraction of total T cells that were SARS-CoV-2-associated. Using the MIRA data, each spike-specific TCR was assigned both to the spike region to which the TCR was reactive and to a CD4 or CD8 class. Log10-transformed breadth and depth values were compared by one-way ANOVA with Sidak's multiple comparisons tests. As stored in TCRdb, this immuneACCESS dataset retains in-frame rearrangements with V and J assigned. A fraction of the clones does not appear; measured against another copy, unresolved V genes explain less than half of the discrepancy, and the remainder lacks a known reason. V and J calls and clone size are given by that table; D and trimming were obtained from the DNA. This sample comprises 110,000 to 150,000 clones, 92% of them detected only once. The biggest ten clones account for more than 3% of the sample.

Overall results and qualifications from the work: Conclusions about previously exposed vaccinees were limited because only a handful of AZD1222 recipients were SARS-CoV-2 seropositive at baseline. The whole spike protein was spanned by vaccine-associated CD4 TCRs, and dominant responses were seen in regions 160-218 and 743-854. Participants were mostly white British and included more females than males, and it was suggested by the authors that clonal diversity may have been underestimated. After two AZD1222 doses, spike-specific TCR breadth and depth were significantly higher than at day 0 and than in MenACWY recipients. No day 14 peak-response samples were available, so repertoires were characterized only after the peak T cell response. Reportedly, almost half of the unique spike-specific TCRs recognized epitopes lying outside the regions that are mutated in the B.1.351 and B.1.1.7 variants. The 56-69-year group was small, and its depth increase did not reach significance, likely because of low power.

The V end loses 3 bases and the J end loses 5 bases, and a stretch of 13 bases separates them. CDR1 SGHDN and CDR2 FVKESK are derived from the germline V gene. Taken from cysteine to phenylalanine, the CDR3 has 14 residues. Only the CDR3 portion is preserved as DNA: 42 bases, with reading frame beginning at the first base. This TCR came from an adult in good health. This chain joins TRBV14 to TRBJ1-2; matching of 5 bases hints at TRBD1 as the D gene. The sequencing used peripheral blood, collected on day 0 of AZD1222 vaccination. The bases are TGTGCCAGCAGCCACATAGGGACTGATTATGGCTACACCTTC. It encodes CASSHIGTDYGYTF.